This is a list of T cell receptor beta chains from one sample in a study of T cells in Graves' hyperthyroidism and ophthalmopathy. Each CDR3 protein is one row after TCRdb ran MiXCR on the multiplex PCR reads. Of about 290,000 distinct CDR3 sequences listed, 13% are singletons. Sequences were obtained from blood. The receptors here all came from a woman under 40 with Graves' hyperthyroidism that later progressed to Graves' ophthalmopathy. CDR3s include the opening cysteine and the closing phenylalanine or tryptophan. Each record gives: D gene, V gene, clone size, J gene, CDR3 DNA, CDR3 protein. D genes are given only for firm matches. Rows may omit the clone size; those that give it use once, few, many or a size class.

TRBD1	TRBV30	-	TRBJ1-3	TGTGCCTGGAGTGTACAGGGGGGAAACACCATATATTTT	CAWSVQGGNTIYF
-	TRBV6-1	many	TRBJ1-1	TGTGCCAGCAATGAATGGGGGGGAGACACTGAAGCTTTCTTT	CASNEWGGDTEAFF
-	TRBV29-1	many	TRBJ2-2	TGCAGCGTTGGGGGGCGGAACGGGGAGCTGTTTTTT	CSVGGRNGELFF
TRBD2	TRBV20-1	few	TRBJ2-1	TGCAGTGCTCCTAGCGGGAGGGCCCCGGATGAGCAGTTCTTC	CSAPSGRAPDEQFF
-	TRBV5-5	many	TRBJ2-1	TGTGCCAGCAGCTTTTTGGCGACCAGGAGCTCCTACAATGAGCAGTTCTTC	CASSFLATRSSYNEQFF
-	TRBV28	many	TRBJ1-4	TGTGCCAGCAGCCCGACCGGGGGGTACGGTGAAAAACTGTTTTTT	CASSPTGGYGEKLFF
-	TRBV5-1	few	TRBJ2-7	TGCGCCAGCAGCCCGGACGGGCACTACGAGCAGTACTTC	CASSPDGHYEQYF
TRBD1	TRBV5-1	many	TRBJ2-7	TGCGCCAGCCGGACAGGGAATATCGACGAGCAGTACTTC	CASRTGNIDEQYF
TRBD1	TRBV28	many	TRBJ1-6	TGTGCCAGCAGTCCGGGACAGGGGGTCCCTGGATCCTCACCCCTCCACTTT	CASSPGQGVPGSSPLHF
-	TRBV19	-	TRBJ1-2	TGTGCCAGTAGTATAGCCGGTGGCTACACCTTC	CASSIAGGYTF
-	TRBV3-1	many	TRBJ2-1	TGTGCCAGCAGCCAAGCTTTAAAGGGGTACAATGAGCAGTTCTTC	CASSQALKGYNEQFF
TRBD1	TRBV12-3/TRBV12-4	-	TRBJ2-3	TGTGCCAGCAGTAAGACAGGGAGCACAGATACGCAGTATTTT	CASSKTGSTDTQYF
TRBD2	TRBV27	few	TRBJ2-1	TGTGCCACCACGCGTAGCGGGAGGGCCGGCTACAATGAGCAGTTCTTC	CATTRSGRAGYNEQFF
-	TRBV28	many	TRBJ2-1	TGTGCCAGCAGCCTAGACTTCGCCAGGGATGAGCAGTTCTTC	CASSLDFARDEQFF
TRBD1	TRBV2	many	TRBJ2-7	TGTGCCAGCAGTGGGACAGGGATGTACGAGCAGTACTTC	CASSGTGMYEQYF
-	TRBV2	many	TRBJ1-5	TGTGCCAGCAGTGAAGTTGGCTGGGCAGATCCACCCTATAGCAATCAGCCCCAGCATTTT	CASSEVGWADPPYSNQPQHF
TRBD2	TRBV7-2	many	TRBJ2-7	TGTGCCAGCAGCTTACGCGGGGGGGCCCACGAGCAGTACTTC	CASSLRGGAHEQYF
-	TRBV4-1	-	TRBJ1-3	TGCGCCAGCAGCCAAGGGGGGGCGGGGTTAGGAAACACCATATATTTT	CASSQGGAGLGNTIYF
-	TRBV3-1	many	TRBJ2-5	TGTGCCAGCAGCCAAGATGAAAAGACCCAGTACTTC	CASSQDEKTQYF
-	TRBV12-3/TRBV12-4	many	TRBJ2-2	TGTGCCAGCAGTTTATTGCAGGGGCGGGGCGGGGAGCTGTTTTTT	CASSLLQGRGGELFF
TRBD2	TRBV6-1	-	TRBJ2-5	TGTGCCAGCAGTGAATTCGGGGGAGGGCAGGAGACCCAGTACTTC	CASSEFGGGQETQYF
TRBD2	TRBV12-3/TRBV12-4	many	TRBJ2-1	TGTGCCAGCAGTTTAAACCTAGCGGGAGGTTACAATGAGCAGTTCTTC	CASSLNLAGGYNEQFF
-	TRBV3-2	many	TRBJ1-5	TGTGCCAGCAGCCAAGAATTGAGGGCCTTGAGTCAGCCCCAGCATTTT	CASSQELRALSQPQHF
TRBD1	TRBV6-1	-	TRBJ1-5	TGTGCCAGCAGTGTATCAGGGGGTTACCAGCCCCAGCATTTT	CASSVSGGYQPQHF
-	TRBV3-1	many	TRBJ1-4	TGTGCCAGCAGCCGGATGAGGACAGCCCAGGAAAAACTGTTTTTT	CASSRMRTAQEKLFF
-	TRBV27	few	TRBJ1-4	TGTGCCAGCAGTTCCTTGGGGGCAACTAATGAAAAACTGTTTTTT	CASSSLGATNEKLFF
TRBD2	TRBV19	few	TRBJ2-7	TGTGCCAGTAGTATGAGGCAAGGGACTAGAAACTACGAGCAGTACTTC	CASSMRQGTRNYEQYF
TRBD1	TRBV19	few	TRBJ1-6	TGTGCCAGTAGTAATCCGTCCGGGACAGGGTCTATCAGTTCACCCCTCCACTTT	CASSNPSGTGSISSPLHF
-	TRBV6-5	-	TRBJ2-2	TGTGCCAGCAGTTACCTGGGGCGAACCGGGGAGCTGTTTTTT	CASSYLGRTGELFF
TRBD1	TRBV18	few	TRBJ2-3	TGTGCCAGCTCACGCTCCCTGCTGGTAACAGGGGGCATAACAGATACGCAGTATTTT	CASSRSLLVTGGITDTQYF
TRBD2	TRBV27	many	TRBJ2-1	TGTGCCAGCACTCTGAGAGGGTGGGAGGGCAATGAGCAGTTCTTC	CASTLRGWEGNEQFF
-	TRBV11-2	-	TRBJ2-1	TGTGCCAGCAGCTTAGCTGGGGTGCGAAGCAATGAGCAGTTCTTC	CASSLAGVRSNEQFF
-	TRBV6-1	many	TRBJ2-7	TGTGCCAGCACCGGTAATCCGGGGTCCTACGAGCAGTACTTC	CASTGNPGSYEQYF
-	TRBV3-1	many	TRBJ2-7	TGTGCCAGCAGCCAATACAGTCTAGGGCCCCAGACCTACGAGCAGTACTTC	CASSQYSLGPQTYEQYF
TRBD2	TRBV15	few	TRBJ2-7	TGTGCCACCAGAGGGGACACTAGCGGATTCTACGAGCAGTACTTC	CATRGDTSGFYEQYF
-	TRBV12-3/TRBV12-4	many	TRBJ2-5	TGTGCCAGCAGTTTTGGGGACGAGACCCAGTACTTC	CASSFGDETQYF
-	TRBV14	many	TRBJ2-7	TGTGCCAGCAGCCTTAGCGGCTTTCGCGCCGAGCAGTACTTC	CASSLSGFRAEQYF
-	TRBV6-1	-	TRBJ1-6	TGTGCCAGCAGTGAAGACAGCAGCTCCTATAATTCACCCCTCCACTTT	CASSEDSSSYNSPLHF
-	TRBV20-1	many	TRBJ1-1	TGCAGTGCTCCCTGGGGGACTGAAGCTTTCTTT	CSAPWGTEAFF
-	TRBV7-2	-	TRBJ2-1	TGTGCCAGCAGCACTCGCTTCGACAATGAGCAGTTCTTC	CASSTRFDNEQFF
TRBD2	TRBV7-3	many	TRBJ2-1	TGTGCCAGCAGCAGGACTAGCACCAATGAGCAGTTCTTC	CASSRTSTNEQFF
TRBD2	TRBV7-9	many	TRBJ2-2	TGTGCCAGCAGCTTTTTACTAGCGCAGAACACCGGGGAGCTGTTTTTT	CASSFLLAQNTGELFF
TRBD1	TRBV7-2	many	TRBJ1-6	TGTGCCAGCAGCTGGAGACAGGGCGGGCATTCACCCCTCCACTTT	CASSWRQGGHSPLHF
-	TRBV12-3/TRBV12-4	many	TRBJ2-3	TGTGCCAGCAGTTTCGAGCCCATAGCGGAACCTAGGGATACGCAGTATTTT	CASSFEPIAEPRDTQYF
TRBD2	TRBV11-2	many	TRBJ2-5	TGTGCCAGCAGGACTAGCGGGAGGGCCTTGAGGGAGACCCAGTACTTC	CASRTSGRALRETQYF
TRBD1	TRBV18	few	TRBJ2-7	TGTGCCAGCTCACCGGTTTTTCGGGGACAGAAAGCCTACGAGCAGTACTTC	CASSPVFRGQKAYEQYF
-	TRBV12-3/TRBV12-4	-	TRBJ2-7	TGTGCCAGCAGACCGGGGCGGGAAGCTACCTACGAGCAGTACTTC	CASRPGREATYEQYF
TRBD2	TRBV5-6	-	TRBJ2-7	TGTGCCAGCACTAACGCGGGGGTAGCCTACGAGCAGTACTTC	CASTNAGVAYEQYF
TRBD2	TRBV20-1	-	TRBJ2-7	TGCAGTGCTAGAGGACTAGCGGGAGATTGGTCCGAGCAGTACTTC	CSARGLAGDWSEQYF
TRBD2	TRBV20-1	-	TRBJ2-5	TGCAGTGCAAGCGGGACTAGCGGGAAAAGGGAAGAGACCCAGTACTTC	CSASGTSGKREETQYF
TRBD1	TRBV2	-	TRBJ1-4	TGTGCCAGCAGTGATGGGACAGGCCTTAATGAAAAACTGTTTTTT	CASSDGTGLNEKLFF
-	TRBV5-6	once	TRBJ2-5	TGTGCCAGCAGCTTGGCTGACCGACAGGCCCAGTACTTC	CASSLADRQAQYF
TRBD2	TRBV27	-	TRBJ2-5	TGTGCCAGCAGCCCTAGCGGGGGGGGTTGGACCCAGTACTTC	CASSPSGGGWTQYF
TRBD1	TRBV3-1	many	TRBJ2-1	TGTGCCAGCAGCCAAGATATCCGGGACAGCTACAATGAGCAGTTCTTC	CASSQDIRDSYNEQFF
TRBD2	TRBV9	many	TRBJ2-1	TGTGCCAGTGCCGGGGGGGAAGGTGAGCAGTTCTTC	CASAGGEGEQFF
-	TRBV29-1	many	TRBJ1-1	TGCAGCGTTGAAGATCAGGTTGAAGCTTTCTTT	CSVEDQVEAFF
-	TRBV7-9	many	TRBJ1-5	TGTGCCAGCAGCGCGACAGGTTTGGGTCAGCCCCAGCATTTT	CASSATGLGQPQHF
-	TRBV19	few	TRBJ1-3	TGTGCCAGTAGTCGGGCCCAGTGGGGCTCTGGAAACACCATATATTTT	CASSRAQWGSGNTIYF